Listed below are T cell receptor beta chains from one sample, sequenced in a study of T-cell memory formation after mild COVID-19. Via MiXCR, TCRdb re-called the 5' RACE reads, giving one row per CDR3 protein. The data hold around 370,000 distinct CDR3 sequences, with roughly 21% observed a single time. Material: PBMCs or a T cell subset sorted from them (not recorded which). The receptors were gathered from an adult woman who had mild COVID-19 (a few samples of this study predate the infection). Cell type and time point are not known. The CDR3 runs from the conserved cysteine through the conserved F or W. D genes are given only for firm matches. The size of a clone is reported for some rows only, either as once, few or many, or as a class for expanded clones.

v_gene: TRBV5-6
j_gene: TRBJ1-6
d_gene: NA
abundance: few
CDR3nt: TGTGCCAGCAGCCCCGGGGGGGGGTCACCCCTCCACTTT
CDR3aa: CASSPGGGSPLHF

v_gene: TRBV11-2
j_gene: TRBJ1-1
d_gene: NA
abundance: NA
CDR3nt: TGTGCCAGCAGCTGGACAGTTATGAACACTGAAGCTTTCTTT
CDR3aa: CASSWTVMNTEAFF

v_gene: TRBV24-1
j_gene: TRBJ2-4
d_gene: TRBD1
abundance: NA
CDR3nt: TGTGCCACCAGTGATCCCGGGACAGGGGAGAGGAAAAACATTCAGTACTTC
CDR3aa: CATSDPGTGERKNIQYF

v_gene: TRBV12-3/TRBV12-4
j_gene: TRBJ2-5
d_gene: NA
abundance: many
CDR3nt: TGTGCCAGCAGGCCACAGGGAGAGACCCAGTACTTC
CDR3aa: CASRPQGETQYF

v_gene: TRBV11-3
j_gene: TRBJ1-2
d_gene: NA
abundance: once
CDR3nt: TGTGCCAGCAGCTCCACAGGGTCCTATGGCTACACCTTC
CDR3aa: CASSSTGSYGYTF

v_gene: TRBV5-1
j_gene: TRBJ1-2
d_gene: TRBD1
abundance: few
CDR3nt: TGCGCCAGCAGCCCTCGAGTAGGACAGGGCTCGTCCTATGGCTACACCTTC
CDR3aa: CASSPRVGQGSSYGYTF

v_gene: TRBV4-1
j_gene: TRBJ2-2
d_gene: TRBD2
abundance: NA
CDR3nt: TGCGCCAGCAGCCTCCGACTAGCGGAGAACACCGGGGAGCTGTTTTTT
CDR3aa: CASSLRLAENTGELFF

v_gene: TRBV2
j_gene: TRBJ2-3
d_gene: NA
abundance: few
CDR3nt: TGTGCCAGCAGGAGGTTGGGAGATACGCAGTATTTT
CDR3aa: CASRRLGDTQYF

v_gene: TRBV4-3
j_gene: TRBJ2-1
d_gene: TRBD2
abundance: few
CDR3nt: TGCGCCAGCAGCCGCCGACTAGCGGGAGGGCCGAGTGAGCAGTTCTTC
CDR3aa: CASSRRLAGGPSEQFF

v_gene: TRBV5-1
j_gene: TRBJ2-3
d_gene: NA
abundance: few
CDR3nt: TGCGCCAGCAGCTTTGTGATCTCTAGCGCCGATACGCAGTATTTT
CDR3aa: CASSFVISSADTQYF

v_gene: TRBV12-3/TRBV12-4
j_gene: TRBJ2-1
d_gene: TRBD2
abundance: NA
CDR3nt: TGTGCCAGCAGTTTAGTCGGGGGGGCCTTTGAGCAGTTCTTC
CDR3aa: CASSLVGGAFEQFF

v_gene: TRBV10-3
j_gene: TRBJ1-1
d_gene: NA
abundance: NA
CDR3nt: TGTGCCATCAGCCAGAGTGGGAGCACTGAAGCTTTCTTT
CDR3aa: CAISQSGSTEAFF

v_gene: TRBV7-9
j_gene: TRBJ2-3
d_gene: TRBD2
abundance: once
CDR3nt: TGTGCCAGCAGCCCCCTAAGCGGGGGCACAGATACGCAGTATTTT
CDR3aa: CASSPLSGGTDTQYF

v_gene: TRBV27
j_gene: TRBJ2-3
d_gene: NA
abundance: NA
CDR3nt: TGTGCCAGCAGCGGTGCCCTTCGACTAGATACGCAGTATTTT
CDR3aa: CASSGALRLDTQYF

v_gene: TRBV30
j_gene: TRBJ2-7
d_gene: NA
abundance: few
CDR3nt: TGTGCCTGGAGTATTGGGGGACACATCTACGAGCAGTACTTC
CDR3aa: CAWSIGGHIYEQYF

v_gene: TRBV6-5
j_gene: TRBJ2-1
d_gene: NA
abundance: few
CDR3nt: TGTGCCAGCAGTAAACCAACCAGAGCCACCTACAATGAGCAGTTCTTC
CDR3aa: CASSKPTRATYNEQFF

v_gene: TRBV2
j_gene: TRBJ2-2
d_gene: NA
abundance: NA
CDR3nt: TGTGCCAGCACCCCTCGGACAGCGAACACCGGGGAGCTGTTTTTT
CDR3aa: CASTPRTANTGELFF

v_gene: TRBV28
j_gene: TRBJ1-1
d_gene: NA
abundance: NA
CDR3nt: TGTGCCAGCACCCTCCAGAGGGCGTGGGCGAACACTGAAGCTTTCTTT
CDR3aa: CASTLQRAWANTEAFF

v_gene: TRBV20-1
j_gene: TRBJ2-1
d_gene: TRBD2
abundance: few
CDR3nt: TGCAGTGCTTTACTAGCGGGGGATGAGCAGTTCTTC
CDR3aa: CSALLAGDEQFF

v_gene: TRBV4-3
j_gene: TRBJ2-5
d_gene: TRBD1
abundance: few
CDR3nt: TGCGCCAGCAGCCAAGAACAGGGGTGGGGGGAGACCCAGTACTTC
CDR3aa: CASSQEQGWGETQYF

v_gene: TRBV7-2
j_gene: TRBJ1-2
d_gene: NA
abundance: NA
CDR3nt: TGTGCCAGCAGCTTAAGCGGAAACGTTGGGCGCTACACCTTC
CDR3aa: CASSLSGNVGRYTF

v_gene: TRBV2
j_gene: TRBJ1-1
d_gene: TRBD1
abundance: few
CDR3nt: TGTGCCAGCAAGGCTCTGGGACAGGTGAACACTGAAGCTTTCTTT
CDR3aa: CASKALGQVNTEAFF

v_gene: TRBV7-6
j_gene: TRBJ2-1
d_gene: NA
abundance: few
CDR3nt: TGTGCCAGCAGCCCCGACGGGGTAATTAGTGAGCAGTTCTTC
CDR3aa: CASSPDGVISEQFF

v_gene: TRBV12-5
j_gene: TRBJ1-6
d_gene: NA
abundance: NA
CDR3nt: TGTGCTAGTGGAGAAGACGGAGATAATTCACCCCTCCACTTT
CDR3aa: CASGEDGDNSPLHF

v_gene: TRBV20-1
j_gene: TRBJ1-4
d_gene: TRBD1
abundance: NA
CDR3nt: TGCAGTGCTGACAGGGGAACTAATGAAAAACTGTTTTTT
CDR3aa: CSADRGTNEKLFF

v_gene: TRBV6-6
j_gene: TRBJ2-2
d_gene: NA
abundance: few
CDR3nt: TGTGCCAGCAGTTACGTCGGGGGTAGCACCGGGGAGCTGTTTTTT
CDR3aa: CASSYVGGSTGELFF